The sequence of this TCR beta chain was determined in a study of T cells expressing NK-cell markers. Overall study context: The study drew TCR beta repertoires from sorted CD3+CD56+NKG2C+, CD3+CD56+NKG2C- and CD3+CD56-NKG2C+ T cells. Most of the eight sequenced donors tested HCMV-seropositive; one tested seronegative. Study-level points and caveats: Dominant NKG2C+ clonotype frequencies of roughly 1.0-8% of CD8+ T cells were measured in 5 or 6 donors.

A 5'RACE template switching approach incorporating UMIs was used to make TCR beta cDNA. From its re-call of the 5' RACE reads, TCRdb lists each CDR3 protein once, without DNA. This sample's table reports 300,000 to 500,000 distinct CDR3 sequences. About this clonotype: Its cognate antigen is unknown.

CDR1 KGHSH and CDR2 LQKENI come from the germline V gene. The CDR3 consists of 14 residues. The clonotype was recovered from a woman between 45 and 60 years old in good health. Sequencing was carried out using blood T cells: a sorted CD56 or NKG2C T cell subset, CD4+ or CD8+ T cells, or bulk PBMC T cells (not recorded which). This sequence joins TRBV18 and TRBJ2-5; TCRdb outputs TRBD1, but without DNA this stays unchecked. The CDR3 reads CASSPGGSLETQYF.